The clone carrying this T cell receptor (beta chain) was found a few times. Its antigen is currently unknown. TCRdb ran MiXCR on the 5' RACE reads and lists one entry per CDR3 protein. The sample has around 45,000 distinct CDR3 sequences; nearly 9.5% are singletons. This entry belongs to a study of T-cell memory formation after mild COVID-19. Regarding the study as a whole: Some responding clones appeared in pre-infection memory, suggesting cross-reactive memory joined.

The specimen was PBMCs or a T cell subset sorted from them (not recorded which). The sequence derives from an adult woman who had mild COVID-19 (a few samples of this study predate the infection). Cell type and time point are not known.

CDR3 nucleotide sequence: TGTGCCAGCAGCGTCGGCCGGGGTAATCAGCCCCAGCATTTT. It translates to CASSVGRGNQPQHF. This rearrangement joins TRBV5-5 to TRBJ1-5; D is uncertain. The CDR3 runs 14 residues. V was trimmed by 4 bases and J by 4 bases, leaving 12 bases between them. Per the germline V gene, CDR1 is SGHKS and CDR2 is YYEKEE (reference sequence). Using reference TRBV5-5 and TRBJ1-5 for the parts outside the CDR3, the full variable domain is DAGVTQSPTHLIKTRGQQVTLRCSPISGHKSVSWYQQVLGQGPQFIFQYYEKEERGRGNFPDRFSARQFPNYSSELNVNALLLGDSALYLCASSVGRGNQPQHFGDGTRLSIL.